One and the same sample provided the 10 T cell receptor beta chains below, sequenced in a study of graft-versus-host responses after intestinal transplantation. The repertoire was sequenced with immunoSEQ multiplex PCR; TCRdb's copy has only in-frame clones and lacks some. The sample lists 43,000 or so clones, about 95% occurring once. The sample here was PBMCs, taken about 320 days after intestinal transplant. Receptors originate from a human patient who received an intestinal transplant, so some T cells may come from the graft donor.

The chain carries TRBV5-1 and TRBJ1-1, with 7 bases identical to TRBD1. The CDR3 totals 15 residues. V lost 2 bases and J lost 5; bases outside the gene matches: 9. In germline, CDR1 is SGHRS, CDR2 YFSETQ. The CDR3 sequence is CASSFGSTGWTEAFF. The DNA for the CDR3 is TGCGCCAGCAGCTTTGGGTCGACAGGGTGGACTGAAGCTTTCTTT.

This sequence joins TRBV19 and TRBJ2-2; D uncertain. Trimming took off 3 bases at V and 5 bases at J, with 1 base between the two ends. This CDR3 is 11 amino acids long. CDR1 is LNHDA and CDR2 is SQIVND in the germline V gene (reference sequence). CDR3 region: CASSMTGELFF. CDR3 in DNA: TGTGCCAGTAGTATGACCGGGGAGCTGTTTTTT.

The chain links TRBV27 to TRBJ2-1, with 8 positions matching TRBD2. CDR3 length: 16 amino acids. Germline V gene data show CDR1 as MNHEY and CDR2 as SMNVEV (reference sequence). J lost 7 bases, V lost 3 bases, and 11 bases had no gene match. This CDR3 reads CASSLPGGRFGNEQFF. CDR3 bases: TGTGCCAGCAGTTTGCCGGGGGGGCGGTTCGGAAATGAGCAGTTCTTC.

The chain joins TRBV5-4 to TRBJ1-1, with D possibly TRBD1 on 6 matching bases. The CDR3 is 17 residues long. The germline CDR1 and CDR2 sequences are SGHNT and YYREEE (reference sequence). Trimming stripped 2 bases from V and 4 bases from J, with 21 bases between. This CDR3 is CASSFMGGAIIGTEAFF. In DNA, the CDR3 is TGTGCCAGCAGCTTCATGGGGGGCGCGATTATTGGCACTGAAGCTTTCTTT.

The chain employs TRBV19 and TRBJ2-1; D is unclear. This CDR3 region has 13 residues. V gave up 4 bases and J gave up 3 bases, with 7 bases separating them. The germline V gene encodes CDR1 LNHDA and CDR2 SQIVND (reference sequence). CDR3 sequence reads: CASSNPGYNEQFF. The CDR3 DNA is TGTGCCAGTAGTAACCCCGGCTACAATGAGCAGTTCTTC.

The V gene is TRBV7-3, the J gene TRBJ2-7; 7 nucleotides line up with TRBD1. The germline V gene encodes CDR1 SGHTA and CDR2 FQGTGA. The CDR3 covers 13 residues. With 3 bases clipped from V and 7 bases from J, the junction kept 6 bases outside the gene matches. CDR3 sequence: CASSLTGSGEQYF. CDR3 in DNA: TGTGCCAGCAGCTTGACAGGGTCGGGGGAGCAGTACTTC.

V and J are TRBV18 and TRBJ1-5; D is perhaps TRBD1 (5 bases). Germline CDR1 KGHSH, CDR2 LQKENI. V was shortened by 2 bases and J by 6 bases, with 11 bases between the two germline ends. The CDR3 contains 14 residues. The CDR3 here is CASSPVGVGQPQHF. In DNA form, the CDR3 reads TGTGCCAGCTCACCAGTGGGGGTTGGTCAGCCCCAGCATTTT.

V and J are TRBV6-5 and TRBJ2-1; D is perhaps TRBD2 (5 bases). From germline, CDR1 is MNHEY and CDR2 SVGAGI. This CDR3 is built from 14 residues. V lost 5 bases and J 6 bases, leaving 14 bases between the germline ends. The chain's CDR3 is CASSLTSSPNEQFF. The DNA for the CDR3 is TGTGCCAGCAGTCTCACTAGTTCTCCCAATGAGCAGTTCTTC.

The chain recombines TRBV18 with TRBJ1-3; the D is unclear. CDR1 KGHSH and CDR2 LQKENI come from the germline V gene. The CDR3 loop spans 15 amino acids. Trimming took 4 bases from V and 4 from J, leaving 14 bases between them. CDR3 sequence reads: CASSLDTLRGNTIYF. The CDR3 DNA reads as TGTGCCAGCTCACTGGATACACTTCGGGGAAACACCATATATTTT. Full variable domain (rest looked up from reference TRBV18 and TRBJ1-3): NAGVMQNPRHLVRRRGQEARLRCSPMKGHSHVYWYRQLPEEGLKFMVYLQKENIIDESGMPKERFSAEFPKEGPSILRIQQVVRGDSAAYFCASSLDTLRGNTIYFGEGSWLTVV.

This clone was detected once. The CDR3 loop reads CASSFSPSGVGANVLTF. The CDR3, as DNA: TGTGCCAGCAGCTTCAGCCCGTCAGGGGTTGGGGCCAACGTCCTGACTTTC. The genes are TRBV7-6 and TRBJ2-6, with a possible D match to TRBD1 (6 bases). The V gene lost 3 bases and the J gene lost 3 bases, with 15 bases spanning the gap. Germline V lookup: CDR1 SGHVS, CDR2 FNYEAQ. This CDR3 is 17 amino acids long.